Presented here are 9 T cell receptor beta chains from one specimen sequenced in a study of CD8 T cells in Susac syndrome. RNA totalling roughly 0.5 to 1 ug underwent reverse transcription with random hexamers. Each CDR3 protein gets one entry after TCRdb re-called the immunoSEQ multiplex PCR reads with MiXCR. The table lists 50,000 or so distinct CDR3 sequences, 93% of them singletons. Sequencing input: CD8+ T cells from PBMCs. The receptor source for this set is a human donor in good health.

The rearrangement links TRBV19 to TRBJ2-6; D uncertain. The CDR3 consists of 14 residues. In germline, CDR1 is LNHDA, CDR2 SQIVND (reference sequence). V lost 10 bases, J lost 4 bases, and 14 bases lay in between. CDR3 coding DNA: TGTGCCATCGGTGACTTATCCGGGGCCAACGTCCTGACTTTC. This codes for CAIGDLSGANVLTF. The full variable domain, completed using reference TRBV19 and TRBJ2-6, is DGGITQSPKYLFRKEGQNVTLSCEQNLNHDAMYWYRQDPGQGLRLIYYSQIVNDFQKGDIAEGYSVSREKKESFPLTVTSAQKNPTAFYLCAIGDLSGANVLTFGAGSRLTVL.

The CDR3 here is CASSQEGYRDRDYEQYF. CDR3 nucleotide sequence: TGTGCCAGCAGCCAAGAAGGGTACAGGGACAGAGACTACGAGCAGTACTTC. The chain links TRBV4-2 to TRBJ2-7; the match to TRBD1 covers 7 bases. The CDR3 contains 17 residues. The germline gives CDR1 LGHNA, CDR2 YNFKEQ. Trimming took 0 bases from V and 3 from J; bases not matched to a gene: 11.

The chain carries TRBV19 and TRBJ1-1; D not certain. The CDR3 has 12 residues. V was cut by 3 bases and J by 7 bases, with 9 bases left in between. CDR1 is LNHDA, CDR2 SQIVND, per germline (reference sequence). The CDR3 DNA is TGTGCCAGTAGTATCGGGCAGCTTGAAGCTTTCTTT. This sequence encodes CASSIGQLEAFF.

The chain uses TRBV28 and TRBJ2-5, with TRBD2 matching over 8 bases. V lost 5 bases to trimming and J lost 0 bases; unmatched junction nucleotides: 8. This CDR3 region has 16 residues. Germline CDR1 reads MDHEN; CDR2 reads SYDVKM. This chain's CDR3 is CASSRGLARHQETQYF. The DNA of the CDR3 is TGTGCCAGCAGTCGAGGACTAGCACGGCACCAAGAGACCCAGTACTTC.

This chain connects TRBV14 to TRBJ2-7; D may be TRBD2 (5 bases). V lost 3 bases and J 7 bases, leaving 13 bases between the germline ends. Germline CDR1 and CDR2: SGHDN and FVKESK. This CDR3 contains 13 residues. The CDR3 region is CASSQMGRFEQYF. Here the CDR3 DNA reads TGTGCCAGCAGCCAGATGGGGAGATTTGAGCAGTACTTC.

The chain is built from TRBV7-8 and TRBJ2-7; the match to TRBD2 covers 9 bases. Per the germline V gene, CDR1 is SGHVS and CDR2 is FQNEAQ. The CDR3 sequence is 16 residues long. The V gene end was trimmed by 5 bases and the J gene end by 6 bases; junction bases not matched to a gene: 14. The CDR3 DNA is TGTGCCAGCAGCGGGTGGGCGGCGGGAGGGCCGAGCGAGCAGTACTTC. It yields the protein CASSGWAAGGPSEQYF.

CDR3: CASSLCMKDEQYF. The CDR3 DNA follows: TGTGCCAGCAGTTTATGCATGAAGGACGAGCAGTACTTC. This chain uses TRBV28 with TRBJ2-7; no reliable D call. Trimming shortened V by 0 bases and J by 5 bases, and 8 bases separated the two germline ends. CDR1 and CDR2 from the germline V gene are MDHEN and SYDVKM. The CDR3 has 13 amino acids.

The chain carries TRBV9 and TRBJ1-1, with D possibly matching TRBD1 (6 bases). CDR3 length equals 16 residues. V lost 0 bases to trimming and J lost 5 bases, with 17 bases between them. Germline values: CDR1 SGDLS, CDR2 YYNGEE. CDR3 residues: CASSVGSGGGGTEAFF. CDR3 sequence (DNA): TGTGCCAGCAGCGTAGGTTCGGGAGGGGGAGGAACTGAAGCTTTCTTT.

J is TRBJ2-1 and V is TRBV29-1; 9 nucleotides match TRBD1. Germline assignment: CDR1 SQVTM and CDR2 ANQGSEA. V trimming: 1 base; J trimming: 9 bases; junction bases outside the gene matches: 4. There are 13 residues in the CDR3. CDR3 amino acids: CSVEAGTGFEQFF. The CDR3 bases are TGCAGCGTTGAAGCGGGGACAGGGTTTGAGCAGTTCTTC.